The T cell receptor beta chain described here comes from a study of chemoradiotherapy in HPV16-positive cancers. In the study overall: Candidate HPV-specific clones and shared TCR motifs came from two HPV16-positive patients. Regarding the study as a whole: Candidate HPV-specific clones and E7-related TCR motifs grew in tumor during treatment. Only two HPV16-positive patients supplied the functional HPV-specificity definition.

TCRdb keeps only in-frame clones here, not all; method: immunoSEQ multiplex PCR. The table includes 53,000 or so clones, roughly 90% detected once. Trimming took off 11 bases at V and 7 bases at J, with 28 bases between the two ends. CDR1 and CDR2 (germline): LNHDA, SQIVND (reference sequence). The CDR3 is made up of 16 amino acids. With respect to this clone: No antigen is known for it.

The clonotype originates from a human donor with HPV-associated anogenital cancer. The rearrangement links TRBV19 to TRBJ2-3, with D maybe TRBD1 (6 bases). The sample was blood, taken from a patient who underwent chemoradiotherapy. Here the CDR3 DNA reads TGTGCCCCCCCAGCCGACGGAAGGGGGAAATCTTATACGCAGTATTTT. Its translation is CAPPADGRGKSYTQYF.